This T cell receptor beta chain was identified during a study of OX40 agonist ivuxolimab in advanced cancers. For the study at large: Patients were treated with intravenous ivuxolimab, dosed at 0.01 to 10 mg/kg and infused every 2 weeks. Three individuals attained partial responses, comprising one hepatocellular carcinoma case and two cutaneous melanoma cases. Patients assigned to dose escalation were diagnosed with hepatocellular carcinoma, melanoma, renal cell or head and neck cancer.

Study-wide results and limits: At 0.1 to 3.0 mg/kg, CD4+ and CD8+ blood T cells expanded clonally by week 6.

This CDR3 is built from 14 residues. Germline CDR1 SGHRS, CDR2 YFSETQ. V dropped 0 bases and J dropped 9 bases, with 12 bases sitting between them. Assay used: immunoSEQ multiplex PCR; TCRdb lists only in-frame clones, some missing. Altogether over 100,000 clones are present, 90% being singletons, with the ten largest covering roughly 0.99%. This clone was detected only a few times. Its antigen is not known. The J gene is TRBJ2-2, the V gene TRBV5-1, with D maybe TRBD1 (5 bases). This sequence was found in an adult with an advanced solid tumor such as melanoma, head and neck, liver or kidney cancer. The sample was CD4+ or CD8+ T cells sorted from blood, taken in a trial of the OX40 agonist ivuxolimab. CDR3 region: CASSLAPTGRELFF. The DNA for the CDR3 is TGCGCCAGCAGCTTGGCCCCAACAGGAAGGGAGCTGTTTTTT.